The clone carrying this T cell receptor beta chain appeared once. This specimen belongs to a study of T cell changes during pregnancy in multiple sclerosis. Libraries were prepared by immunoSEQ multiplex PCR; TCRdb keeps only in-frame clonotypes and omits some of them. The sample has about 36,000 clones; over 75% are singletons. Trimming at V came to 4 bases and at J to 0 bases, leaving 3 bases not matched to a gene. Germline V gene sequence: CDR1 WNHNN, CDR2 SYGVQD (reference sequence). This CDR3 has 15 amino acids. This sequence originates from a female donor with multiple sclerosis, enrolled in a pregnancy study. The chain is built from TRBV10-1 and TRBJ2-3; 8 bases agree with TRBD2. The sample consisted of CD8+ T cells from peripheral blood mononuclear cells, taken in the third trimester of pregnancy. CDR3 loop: CASSVTSGSTDTQYF. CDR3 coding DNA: TGCGCCAGCAGTGTTACTAGCGGAAGCACAGATACGCAGTATTTT.